A selection of T cell receptor beta chains follows, all from one sample in a study of cytomegalovirus exposure and HLA in healthy donors. TCRdb keeps only in-frame clones here, not all; method: immunoSEQ multiplex PCR. The sample records 150,000 to 180,000 clones, 80% to 90% being singletons. The sample was PBMCs. The receptor source for this set is a man younger than 35 in good health and CMV-seropositive. CDR3s include the opening cysteine and the closing phenylalanine or tryptophan. The order of the fields is clone size, V gene, J gene, D gene, CDR3 DNA, CDR3 protein. The D gene is left open where the match is weak. Clone size appears in some rows only: once, few, many, or a class for an expanded clone.

>-|TRBV7-9|TRBJ2-3|-
TGTGCCAGCAGCTTAAACTCAGGGGCGACAAGCACAGATACGCAGTATTTT
CASSLNSGATSTDTQYF
>-|TRBV7-3|TRBJ1-6|-
TGTGCCAGCAGCTTTTTAGGGACTCAAAGACCCCTCCACTTT
CASSFLGTQRPLHF
>-|TRBV5-1|TRBJ1-4|-
TGCGCCAGCAGCCTAGCCGGCGCAACTAATGAAAAACTGTTTTTT
CASSLAGATNEKLFF
>once|TRBV5-1|TRBJ1-1|TRBD1
TGCGCCAGCAGCTTCTCCGGGACAGGGAGACTCGGGGACACTGAAGCTTTCTTT
CASSFSGTGRLGDTEAFF
>-|TRBV5-1|TRBJ1-1|-
TGCGCCAGCGGGTCTGGAGGGAACGCTTTCTTT
CASGSGGNAFF
>-|TRBV6-5|TRBJ2-1|TRBD2
TGTGCCAGCAGTTTGGTAGCGGGAGGGCAACGTGAGCAGTTCTTC
CASSLVAGGQREQFF
>-|TRBV29-1|TRBJ2-1|-
TGCAGCGTTGAGGCCACCCTTTCGGCTAGCAATGAGCAGTTCTTC
CSVEATLSASNEQFF
>few|TRBV19|TRBJ1-2|-
TGTGCCAGTAGTATAGCGGAGGGTTCAGGCTACACCTTC
CASSIAEGSGYTF
>-|TRBV7-9|TRBJ2-3|-
TGTGCCAGCAGCTTCGGCAGGACAGATACGCAGTATTTT
CASSFGRTDTQYF
>-|TRBV27|TRBJ2-1|-
TGTGCCAGCAGCCCTCGGGCCTACAATGAGCAGTTCTTC
CASSPRAYNEQFF
>-|TRBV7-9|TRBJ1-6|-
TGTGCCAGCAGCTTCACAGGGTATAATTCACCCCTCCACTTT
CASSFTGYNSPLHF
>once|TRBV11-3|TRBJ2-1|TRBD2
TGTGCCAGCAGCTATAGTGCGGGGGGGCCTTCCAATGAGCAGTTCTTC
CASSYSAGGPSNEQFF
>-|TRBV6-5|TRBJ1-3|-
TGTGCCAGCAGGGCCCACTCTGGAAACACCATATATTTT
CASRAHSGNTIYF
>-|TRBV6-5|TRBJ2-2|-
TGTGCCAGCAGTTATCTCCAGGCCGGGGAGCTGTTTTTT
CASSYLQAGELFF
>-|TRBV14|TRBJ1-1|-
TGTGCCAGCAGTCGCCCAGGGTTGAACACTGAAGCTTTCTTT
CASSRPGLNTEAFF
>few|TRBV7-9|TRBJ2-3|TRBD1
TGTGCCAGCAGCTTAGGACAGGGGGCAGGAGATACGCAGTATTTT
CASSLGQGAGDTQYF
>-|TRBV27|TRBJ2-7|TRBD2
TGTGCCAGCAGTTTATCTGGGGGGGTGGTCTACGAGCAGTACTTC
CASSLSGGVVYEQYF
>-|TRBV5-6|TRBJ2-2|TRBD2
TGTGCCAGCAGCTTCGGGTCTAGCGGGAACACCGGGGAGCTGTTTTTT
CASSFGSSGNTGELFF
>few|TRBV9|TRBJ2-7|-
TGTGCCAGCAGCGTAGGAGGTAGCTTCTCCTACGAGCAGTACTTC
CASSVGGSFSYEQYF
>-|TRBV19|TRBJ1-1|-
TGTGCCAGTACCTGGGAAGGGGGAACTGAAGCTTTCTTT
CASTWEGGTEAFF
>-|TRBV28|TRBJ2-3|-
TGTGCCAGCAGTTCTCCGAGGGGGGGGGCCACAGATACGCAGTATTTT
CASSSPRGGATDTQYF
>-|TRBV9|TRBJ1-1|-
TGTGCCAGCAGCGTTCAGGCAGGGGCGGTCACTGAAGCTTTCTTT
CASSVQAGAVTEAFF
>-|TRBV18|TRBJ2-1|TRBD1
TGTGCCAGCTCCCAACGGACAGGAGCGTACAATGAGCAGTTCTTC
CASSQRTGAYNEQFF
>-|TRBV7-9|TRBJ1-2|-
TGTGCCAGCAGCCCTCCCCCAGGGTGGGTTGGCTACACCTTC
CASSPPPGWVGYTF
>-|TRBV5-4|TRBJ2-7|TRBD2
TGTGCCAGCCGGGACTACGGTGCCTACGAGCAGTACTTC
CASRDYGAYEQYF
>-|TRBV7-2|TRBJ2-2|-
TGTGCCAGCAGCAGGGGCCCGCTAACCGGGGAGCTGTTTTTT
CASSRGPLTGELFF
>-|TRBV1|TRBJ2-5|-
TGCACCAGCAGCCAAGAGCCAGCGGATAAAGAGACCCAGTACTTC
CTSSQEPADKETQYF
>-|TRBV7-6|TRBJ1-3|-
TGTGCCAGCAGCTTACTGCTTGGTACTGTGGACACCATATATTTT
CASSLLLGTVDTIYF
>few|TRBV5-1|TRBJ2-7|-
TGCGCCAGCAGCTTGTACTACGAGCAGTACTTC
CASSLYYEQYF
>-|TRBV7-7|TRBJ2-1|TRBD2
TGTGCCAGCAGCTCCGGACTAGCGGGGGGATCCTACAATGAGCAGTTCTTC
CASSSGLAGGSYNEQFF
>-|TRBV7-2|TRBJ2-5|TRBD2
TGTGCCAGCAGCTTAGCCACGGGAGCGGGGCAAGAGACCCAGTACTTC
CASSLATGAGQETQYF
>-|TRBV13|TRBJ2-1|-
TGTGCCAGCAGCTTAGGCGGGAATGAGCAGTTCTTC
CASSLGGNEQFF
>-|TRBV14|TRBJ2-7|TRBD1
TGTGCCAGCAGTCCTACAGGGGTTAGCTACGAGCAGTACTTC
CASSPTGVSYEQYF
>-|TRBV6-9|TRBJ2-7|-
TGTGCCAGCAGTTACAACGTGGGGGGTCCACTTCCCCACGAGCAGTACTTC
CASSYNVGGPLPHEQYF
>-|TRBV6-6|TRBJ1-1|-
TGTGCCAGCAGTTGGGCGGGGGCTGAAGCTTTCTTT
CASSWAGAEAFF
>-|TRBV7-3|TRBJ2-1|TRBD2
TGTGCCAGCAGCACCGGGACTAGCGGCTCCTACAATGAGCAGTTCTTC
CASSTGTSGSYNEQFF
>-|TRBV5-6|TRBJ2-1|-
TGTGCCAGCAGCTTGGGGTCGAGGCAGTTCTTC
CASSLGSRQFF
>-|TRBV2|TRBJ2-5|TRBD1
TGTGCCAGCAGTAGACAGGGGGCCGGAGAGACCCAGTACTTC
CASSRQGAGETQYF
>-|TRBV4-3|TRBJ1-2|-
TGCGCCAGCAGGCCTACAGGGTCGGGGGGCTACACCTTC
CASRPTGSGGYTF
>-|TRBV4-3|TRBJ1-4|-
TGCGCCAGCAGCCCCCCCGCGTCGGGGGATTTAGGAAAACTGTTTTTT
CASSPPASGDLGKLFF
>-|TRBV29-1|TRBJ2-5|TRBD1
TGCAGCGTTGAATGGACGGGACAGACGTGGGGAGAGACCCAGTACTTC
CSVEWTGQTWGETQYF
>-|TRBV6-5|TRBJ1-3|-
TGTGCCAGCAGTTTCCAGGGGCTATCTGGAAACACCATATATTTT
CASSFQGLSGNTIYF